Each of the 13 T cell receptor beta chains below was sequenced from the same sample in a study of cytomegalovirus exposure and HLA in healthy donors. The PCR used 60 Vbeta and 13 Jbeta primers. Produced via immunoSEQ multiplex PCR; TCRdb's table is partial and in-frame only. Altogether fewer than 120,000 clones are present, around 80% being singletons, with the ten largest covering 2.5% to 3.5%. Sequencing used PBMCs. The receptors were sampled from a woman in her fifties or sixties in good health and CMV-seropositive.

The count of this clone is one. J is TRBJ1-6 and V is TRBV5-1; 8 bases map to TRBD1. This CDR3 spans 17 amino acids. Losses at the gene ends were 0 bases for V and 0 bases for J; bases not matched to a gene: 2. The V gene's germline CDR1 is SGHRS and CDR2 YFSETQ. CDR3 sequence reads: CASSLGQGNSYNSPLHF. CDR3 in DNA: TGCGCCAGCAGCTTGGGACAGGGGAACTCCTATAATTCACCCCTCCACTTT.

The chain couples TRBV25-1 to TRBJ2-7, with 9 bases fitting TRBD2. This CDR3 is built from 13 residues. J gave up 4 bases and V 6 bases, and 4 bases lay outside the gene matches. Germline V gene sequence: CDR1 MGHDK, CDR2 SYGVNS. The CDR3 DNA sequence: TGTGCCAGCAGAACTAGCGGGCGTTACGAGCAGTACTTC. Its translation: CASRTSGRYEQYF.

J is TRBJ2-2 and V is TRBV30, with 12 bases matching TRBD2. The V segment lost 8 bases and the J segment 4 bases; nucleotides outside the gene matches: 8. This CDR3 is built from 15 residues. Per germline, CDR1 GTSNPN and CDR2 SVGIG (reference sequence). This CDR3 reads CARAGTSGFTGELFF. The CDR3 DNA is TGTGCCCGGGCCGGGACTAGCGGGTTCACCGGGGAGCTGTTTTTT.

V and J are TRBV4-1 and TRBJ2-1; D gene unclear. Germline V CDR1 and CDR2: MGHRA, YSYEKL. This CDR3 contains 14 residues. V was trimmed by 1 base and J by 3 bases, leaving 7 bases between them. The CDR3 bases are TGCGCCAGCAGCCAAGCAACCTACTACAATGAGCAGTTCTTC. Its protein is CASSQATYYNEQFF.

The rearrangement links TRBV19 to TRBJ2-1; tentative D call: TRBD1 (5 bases). Trimming stripped 11 bases from V and 1 base from J, with 18 bases between. This CDR3 region has 15 residues. The germline V gene has CDR1 LNHDA and CDR2 SQIVND (reference sequence). CDR3 DNA sequence: TGTGCCTCACCTCCAGGGTTTAGATCCTACAATGAGCAGTTCTTC. It translates to CASPPGFRSYNEQFF. The full variable domain, completed using reference TRBV19 and TRBJ2-1, is DGGITQSPKYLFRKEGQNVTLSCEQNLNHDAMYWYRQDPGQGLRLIYYSQIVNDFQKGDIAEGYSVSREKKESFPLTVTSAQKNPTAFYLCASPPGFRSYNEQFFGPGTRLTVL.

J is TRBJ2-7 and V is TRBV20-1; D is unclear. V lost 2 bases to trimming and J lost 4 bases, with 6 bases between them. The CDR3 totals 11 residues. CDR1 is DFQATT, CDR2 SNEGSKA, per germline (reference sequence). The CDR3, as DNA: TGCAGTGCTAGAAACGGGTACGAGCAGTACTTC. Protein product: CSARNGYEQYF.

The chain links TRBV5-1 to TRBJ2-3, with a weak D call TRBD2 (6 bases). Germline lookup yields CDR1 SGHRS and CDR2 YFSETQ. V lost 4 bases and J lost 3, with 15 bases in between. This CDR3 contains 15 residues. CDR3 residues: CASSVGLARTDTQYF. The CDR3 nucleotides are TGCGCCAGCAGCGTGGGACTCGCCCGGACAGATACGCAGTATTTT. Drawing the rest from reference TRBV5-1 and TRBJ2-3, the complete variable domain is KAGVTQTPRYLIKTRGQQVTLSCSPISGHRSVSWYQQTPGQGLQFLFEYFSETQRNKGNFPGRFSGRQFSNSRSEMNVSTLELGDSALYLCASSVGLARTDTQYFGPGTRLTVL.

This chain joins TRBV10-3 and TRBJ2-1; TRBD2 might be the D (6 bases). Between the trimmed V and J ends, which lost 3 bases and 3 bases, there was a span of 9 bases. The CDR3 is 14 amino acids. Per the germline V gene, CDR1 is ENHRY and CDR2 is SYGVKD. CDR3 sequence: CAISDLGGYNEQFF. CDR3 in DNA: TGTGCCATCAGTGACTTGGGGGGCTACAATGAGCAGTTCTTC.

The chain links TRBV19 to TRBJ1-5; 9 bases match TRBD1. This CDR3 spans 16 amino acids. J was trimmed by 1 base and V by 7 bases; bases with no gene match: 8. In germline, CDR1 is LNHDA, CDR2 SQIVND (reference sequence). CDR3: CASTDRGLVSNQPQHF. The CDR3 region has the DNA TGTGCCAGTACGGACAGGGGCCTGGTAAGCAATCAGCCCCAGCATTTT.

The gene calls are TRBV7-9 and TRBJ2-2; 9 nucleotides agree with TRBD1. This CDR3 region has 17 residues. CDR1 and CDR2 (germline): SEHNR, FQNEAQ (reference sequence). J gave up 6 bases and V 4 bases, and 12 bases lay outside the gene matches. CDR3 DNA sequence: TGTGCCAGCAGCTCCACCACCCGGGACAGGGTACCCGGGGAGCTGTTTTTT. Its translation is CASSSTTRDRVPGELFF.

This clone was seen more than once but under ten times. The genes are TRBV6-6 and TRBJ2-1; TRBD2 aligns across 7 bases. The length of the CDR3 is 12 residues. J lost 7 bases, V lost 8 bases, and 5 bases had no gene match. In germline, CDR1 is MNHNY, CDR2 SVGAGI (reference sequence). CDR3 nucleotide sequence: TGTGCCAGCCGGGGGGTAGGGAATGAGCAGTTCTTC. Translation gives CASRGVGNEQFF.

The chain combines TRBV19 with TRBJ2-5; TRBD1 matches 10 bases. Germline CDR1 is LNHDA and CDR2 is SQIVND (reference sequence). J was trimmed by 7 bases and V by 4 bases; bases with no gene match: 12. The length of the CDR3 is 16 residues. Here the CDR3 DNA reads TGTGCCAGTAGTAAATCTCAGGGACAGGGGTTAGGGACCCAGTACTTC. Protein product: CASSKSQGQGLGTQYF.

The chain uses TRBV2 and TRBJ2-6; 8 bases are a match to TRBD1. The germline gives CDR1 SNHLY, CDR2 FYNNEI. The CDR3 covers 16 residues. Losses at the gene ends were 6 bases for V and 2 bases for J; bases not matched to a gene: 6. The CDR3 reads CASRATGGTGANVLTF. The CDR3 DNA reads TGTGCCAGCAGAGCCACAGGGGGAACTGGGGCCAACGTCCTGACTTTC.